This TCR beta chain was recorded in a study of cytomegalovirus exposure and HLA in healthy donors. Study-level results: Data from an earlier analysis indicated that most TCR beta V segments were productive either about 90% or about 30% of the time. It was in a later analysis that TCR association rates were seen to vary by HLA locus, highest for DRB1 and lowest for HLA-C.

A word on this clone: Its antigen is currently unknown. Other nucleotide sequences in the sample specify the same CDR3.

Germline assignment: CDR1 SGHRS and CDR2 YFSETQ. The CDR3 has 16 residues. The J segment lost 4 bases and the V segment lost 4 bases, leaving 8 bases of the junction unmatched. It was healthy bone marrow donors who served as donors. Primers included in the PCR were 60 Vbeta and 13 Jbeta primers. TCRdb keeps only in-frame clones here, not all; method: immunoSEQ multiplex PCR. The sample lists about 190,000 clones, over 70% occurring once. The sequence came from a woman aged 18-29 years in good health and CMV-seronegative. The sequenced sample was PBMCs. V and J are TRBV5-1 and TRBJ2-1, with TRBD1 matching over 10 bases. CDR3 coding DNA: TGCGCCAGCAGCCTGGGGGGGACAGGGGATTACAATGAGCAGTTCTTC. This gives the protein CASSLGGTGDYNEQFF.